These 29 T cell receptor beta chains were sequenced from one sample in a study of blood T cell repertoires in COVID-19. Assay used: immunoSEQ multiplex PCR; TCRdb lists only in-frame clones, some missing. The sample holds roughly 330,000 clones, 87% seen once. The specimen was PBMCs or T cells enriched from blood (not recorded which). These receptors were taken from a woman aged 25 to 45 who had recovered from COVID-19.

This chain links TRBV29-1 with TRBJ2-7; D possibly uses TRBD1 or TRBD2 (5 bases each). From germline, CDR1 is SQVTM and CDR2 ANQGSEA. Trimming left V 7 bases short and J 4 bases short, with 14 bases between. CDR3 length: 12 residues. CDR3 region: CSGGLNLYEQYF. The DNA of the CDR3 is TGCAGCGGGGGGTTAAATCTTTACGAGCAGTACTTC.

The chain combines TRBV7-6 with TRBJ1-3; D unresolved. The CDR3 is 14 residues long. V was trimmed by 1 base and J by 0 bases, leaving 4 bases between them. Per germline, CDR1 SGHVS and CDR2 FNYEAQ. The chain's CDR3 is CASSLVSSGNTIYF. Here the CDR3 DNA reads TGTGCCAGCAGCTTAGTTAGCTCTGGAAACACCATATATTTT.

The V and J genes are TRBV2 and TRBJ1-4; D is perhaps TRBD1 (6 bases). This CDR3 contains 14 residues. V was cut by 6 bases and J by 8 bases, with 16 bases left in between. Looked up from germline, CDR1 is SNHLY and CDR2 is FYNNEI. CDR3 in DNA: TGTGCCAGCAGAGTACCAGGGAGGGGGGAAAAACTGTTTTTT. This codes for CASRVPGRGEKLFF.

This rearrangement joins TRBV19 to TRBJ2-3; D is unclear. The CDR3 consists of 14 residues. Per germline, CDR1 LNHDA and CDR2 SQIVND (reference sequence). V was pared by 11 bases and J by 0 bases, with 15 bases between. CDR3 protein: CASKTQVSTDTQYF. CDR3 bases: TGTGCCTCCAAAACCCAGGTTAGCACAGATACGCAGTATTTT.

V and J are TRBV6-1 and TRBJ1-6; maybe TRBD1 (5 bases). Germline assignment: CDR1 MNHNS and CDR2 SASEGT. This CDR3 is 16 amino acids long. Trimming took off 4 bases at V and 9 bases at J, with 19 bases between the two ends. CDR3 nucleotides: TGTGCCAGCAGTGGAACCGCAGGGTCCGGGGGTTCACCCCTCCACTTT. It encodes CASSGTAGSGGSPLHF.

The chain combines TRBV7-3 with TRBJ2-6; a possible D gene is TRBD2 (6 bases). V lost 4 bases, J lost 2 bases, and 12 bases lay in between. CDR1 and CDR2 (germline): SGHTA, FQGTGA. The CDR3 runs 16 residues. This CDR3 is CASSYSPGAGANVLTF. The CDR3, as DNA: TGTGCCAGCAGCTACTCCCCGGGAGCTGGGGCCAACGTCCTGACTTTC.

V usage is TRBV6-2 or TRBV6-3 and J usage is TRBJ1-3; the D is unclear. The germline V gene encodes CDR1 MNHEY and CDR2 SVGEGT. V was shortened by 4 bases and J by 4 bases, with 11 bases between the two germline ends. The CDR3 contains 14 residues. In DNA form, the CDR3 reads TGTGCCAGCAGTTGGACTCTGCGGGGAAACACCATATATTTT. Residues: CASSWTLRGNTIYF.

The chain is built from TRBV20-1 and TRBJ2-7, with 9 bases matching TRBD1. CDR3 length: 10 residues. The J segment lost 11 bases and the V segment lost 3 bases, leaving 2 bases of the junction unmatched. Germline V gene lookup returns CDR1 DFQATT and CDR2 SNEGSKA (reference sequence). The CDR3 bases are TGCAGTGCTAGCCGGGACAGGGAGTACTTC. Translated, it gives CSASRDREYF.

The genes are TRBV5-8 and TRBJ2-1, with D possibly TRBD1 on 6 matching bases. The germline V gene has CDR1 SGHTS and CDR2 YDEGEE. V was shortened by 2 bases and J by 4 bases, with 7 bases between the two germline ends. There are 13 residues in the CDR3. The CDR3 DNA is TGTGCCAGCAGCTTAAGGGGGTACAATGAGCAGTTCTTC. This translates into CASSLRGYNEQFF.

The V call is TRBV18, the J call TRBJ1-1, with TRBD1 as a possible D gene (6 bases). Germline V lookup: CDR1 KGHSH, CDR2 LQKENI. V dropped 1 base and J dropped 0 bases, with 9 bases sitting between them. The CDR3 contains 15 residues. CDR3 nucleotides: TGTGCCAGCTCACCACGGGGGGGGCTGAACACTGAAGCTTTCTTT. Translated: CASSPRGGLNTEAFF.

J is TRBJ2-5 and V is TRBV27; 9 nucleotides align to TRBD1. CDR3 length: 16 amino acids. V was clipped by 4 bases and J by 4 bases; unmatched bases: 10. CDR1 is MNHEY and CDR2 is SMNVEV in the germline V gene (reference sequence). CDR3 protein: CASSSFLGQGRETQYF. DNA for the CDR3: TGTGCCAGCAGTTCGTTCCTGGGACAGGGCCGAGAGACCCAGTACTTC.

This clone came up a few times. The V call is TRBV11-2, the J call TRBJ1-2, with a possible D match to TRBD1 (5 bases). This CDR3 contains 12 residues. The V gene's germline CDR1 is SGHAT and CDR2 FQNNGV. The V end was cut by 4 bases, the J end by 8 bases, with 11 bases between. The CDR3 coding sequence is TGTGCCAGCAGCTGGGGAGGGGACGGCTACACCTTC. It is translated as CASSWGGDGYTF.

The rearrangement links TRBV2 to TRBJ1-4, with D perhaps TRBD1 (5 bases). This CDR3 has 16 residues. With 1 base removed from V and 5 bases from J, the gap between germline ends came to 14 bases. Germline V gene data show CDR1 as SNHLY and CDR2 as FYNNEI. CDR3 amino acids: CASSEGLNRPNEKLFF. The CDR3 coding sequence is TGTGCCAGCAGTGAAGGGTTGAACAGGCCCAATGAAAAACTGTTTTTT.

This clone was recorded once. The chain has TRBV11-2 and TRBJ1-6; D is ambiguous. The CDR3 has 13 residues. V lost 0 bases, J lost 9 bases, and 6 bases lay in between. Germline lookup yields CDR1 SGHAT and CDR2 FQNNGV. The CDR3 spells CASSLETGSPLHF. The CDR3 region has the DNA TGTGCCAGCAGCTTAGAAACGGGTTCACCCCTCCACTTT.

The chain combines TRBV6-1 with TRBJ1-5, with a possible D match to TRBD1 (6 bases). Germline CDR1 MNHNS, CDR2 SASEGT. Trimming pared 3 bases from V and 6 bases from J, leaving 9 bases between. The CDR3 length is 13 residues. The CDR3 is CASSDRGVQPQHF. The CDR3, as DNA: TGTGCCAGCAGTGACAGGGGTGTTCAGCCCCAGCATTTT.

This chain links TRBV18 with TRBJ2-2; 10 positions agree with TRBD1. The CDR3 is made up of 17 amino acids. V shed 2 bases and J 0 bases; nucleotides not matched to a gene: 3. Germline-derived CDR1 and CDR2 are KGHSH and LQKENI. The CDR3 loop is CASSPVTGGPNTGELFF. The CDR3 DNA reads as TGTGCCAGCTCACCAGTGACAGGGGGCCCGAACACCGGGGAGCTGTTTTTT. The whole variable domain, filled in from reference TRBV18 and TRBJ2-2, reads NAGVMQNPRHLVRRRGQEARLRCSPMKGHSHVYWYRQLPEEGLKFMVYLQKENIIDESGMPKERFSAEFPKEGPSILRIQQVVRGDSAAYFCASSPVTGGPNTGELFFGEGSRLTVL.

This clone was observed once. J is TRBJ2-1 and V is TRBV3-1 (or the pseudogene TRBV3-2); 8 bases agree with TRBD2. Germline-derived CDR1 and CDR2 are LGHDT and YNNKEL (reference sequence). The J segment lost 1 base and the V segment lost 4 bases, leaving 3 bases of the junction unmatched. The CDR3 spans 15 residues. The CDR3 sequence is CASSLSGVSYNEQFF. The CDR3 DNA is TGTGCCAGCAGCCTTAGCGGGGTATCCTACAATGAGCAGTTCTTC.

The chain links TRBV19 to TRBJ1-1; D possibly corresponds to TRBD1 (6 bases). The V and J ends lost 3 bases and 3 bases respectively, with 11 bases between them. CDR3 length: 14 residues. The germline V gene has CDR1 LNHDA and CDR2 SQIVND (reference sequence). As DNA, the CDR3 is TGTGCCAGTAGTATGGTCAGGGGTTACACTGAAGCTTTCTTT. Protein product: CASSMVRGYTEAFF.

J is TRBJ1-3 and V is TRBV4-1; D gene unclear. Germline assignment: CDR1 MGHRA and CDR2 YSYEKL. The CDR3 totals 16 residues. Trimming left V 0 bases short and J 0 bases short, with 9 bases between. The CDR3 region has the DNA TGCGCCAGCAGCCAAGATCGAACAGACTCTGGAAACACCATATATTTT. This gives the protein CASSQDRTDSGNTIYF.

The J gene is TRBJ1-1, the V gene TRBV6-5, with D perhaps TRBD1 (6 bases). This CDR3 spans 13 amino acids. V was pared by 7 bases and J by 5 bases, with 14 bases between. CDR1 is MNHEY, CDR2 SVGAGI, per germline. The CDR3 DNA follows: TGTGCCAGCACCCCGCACAGGGAAACTGAAGCTTTCTTT. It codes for CASTPHRETEAFF.

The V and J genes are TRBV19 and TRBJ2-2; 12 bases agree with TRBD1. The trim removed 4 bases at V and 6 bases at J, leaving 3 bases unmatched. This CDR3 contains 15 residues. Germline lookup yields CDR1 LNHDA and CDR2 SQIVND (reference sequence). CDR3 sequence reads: CASSTGQGAPGELFF. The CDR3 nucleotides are TGTGCCAGTAGTACGGGACAGGGGGCTCCCGGGGAGCTGTTTTTT.

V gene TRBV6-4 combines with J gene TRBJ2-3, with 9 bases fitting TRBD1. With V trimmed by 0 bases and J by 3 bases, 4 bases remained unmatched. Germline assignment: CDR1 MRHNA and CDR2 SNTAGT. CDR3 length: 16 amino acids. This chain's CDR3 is CASSDSPGQGTDTQYF. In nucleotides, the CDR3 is TGTGCCAGCAGTGACTCTCCGGGACAGGGAACAGATACGCAGTATTTT.

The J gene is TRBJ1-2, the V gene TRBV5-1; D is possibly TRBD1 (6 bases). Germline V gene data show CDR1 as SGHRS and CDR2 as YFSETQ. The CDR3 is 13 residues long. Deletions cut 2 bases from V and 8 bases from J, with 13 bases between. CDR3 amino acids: CASSLWGGSGYTF. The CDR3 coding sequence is TGCGCCAGCAGCTTATGGGGGGGCAGCGGCTACACCTTC.

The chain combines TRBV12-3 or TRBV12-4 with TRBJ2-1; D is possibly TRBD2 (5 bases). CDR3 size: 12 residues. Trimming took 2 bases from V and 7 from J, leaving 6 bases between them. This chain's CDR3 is CASSLRGNEQFF. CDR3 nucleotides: TGTGCCAGCAGTTTACGGGGAAATGAGCAGTTCTTC.

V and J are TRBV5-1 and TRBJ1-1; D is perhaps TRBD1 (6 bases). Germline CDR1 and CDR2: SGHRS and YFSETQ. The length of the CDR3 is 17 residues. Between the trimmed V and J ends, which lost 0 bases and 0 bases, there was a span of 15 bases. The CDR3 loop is CASSLDRQGTLNTEAFF. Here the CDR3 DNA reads TGCGCCAGCAGCTTGGATCGGCAGGGGACCCTGAACACTGAAGCTTTCTTT.

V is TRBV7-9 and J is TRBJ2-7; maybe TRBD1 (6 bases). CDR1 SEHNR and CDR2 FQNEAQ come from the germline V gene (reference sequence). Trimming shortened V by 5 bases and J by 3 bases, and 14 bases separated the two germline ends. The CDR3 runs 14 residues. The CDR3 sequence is CASSHPQGYYEQYF. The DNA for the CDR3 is TGTGCCAGCAGCCACCCCCAGGGGTACTACGAGCAGTACTTC.

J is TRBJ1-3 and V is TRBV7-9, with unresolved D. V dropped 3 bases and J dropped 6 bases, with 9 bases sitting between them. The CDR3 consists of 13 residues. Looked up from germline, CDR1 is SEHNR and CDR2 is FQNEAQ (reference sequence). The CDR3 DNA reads TGTGCCAGCAGCTTGGTGACAACAAACACCATATATTTT. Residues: CASSLVTTNTIYF.

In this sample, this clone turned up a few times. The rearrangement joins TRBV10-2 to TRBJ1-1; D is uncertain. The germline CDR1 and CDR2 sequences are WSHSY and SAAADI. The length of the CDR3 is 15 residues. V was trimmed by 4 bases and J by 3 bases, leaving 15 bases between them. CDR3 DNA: TGCGCCAGCAGTGGAATCAGGTCAGCGGACACTGAAGCTTTCTTT. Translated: CASSGIRSADTEAFF.

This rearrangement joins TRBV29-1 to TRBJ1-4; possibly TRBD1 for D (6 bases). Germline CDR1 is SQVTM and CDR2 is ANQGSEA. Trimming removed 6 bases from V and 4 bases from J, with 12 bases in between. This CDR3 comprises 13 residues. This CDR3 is CSVGGTLNEKLFF. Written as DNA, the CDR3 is TGCAGCGTGGGCGGGACACTTAATGAAAAACTGTTTTTT.